Listed below are T cell receptor beta chains from one sample, sequenced in a study of metastatic and nonmetastatic thyroid tumors. TCRdb called clones again from the PCR reads with MiXCR. The profile shows roughly 4,900 clones, just under 25% of them singletons. Sequencing used adjacent normal tissue. These receptors all stem from a female donor with papillary thyroid cancer or a benign thyroid nodule (not recorded which). Some clones in this sample may be carry-over from other donors' samples. Both conserved end residues are part of each CDR3. Each record gives: V gene, clone size, J gene, D gene, CDR3 protein, CDR3 DNA. The D gene is left open where the match is weak. Expanded clones get a size class; other rows say once, few or many, or leave the size out.

>TRBV5-1|NA|TRBJ2-7|NA
CASGWDISYEQYF
TGCGCCAGCGGTTGGGATATCTCCTACGAGCAGTACTTC
>TRBV29-1|few|TRBJ2-1|NA
CSVAPNNNEQFF
TGCAGCGTTGCACCCAACAACAACGAGCAGTTCTTC
>TRBV30|NA|TRBJ1-3|NA
CAWSRDTLSLTIYF
TGTGCCTGGAGTCGGGACACACTTAGTCTGACCATATATTTT
>TRBV5-1|medium-sized|TRBJ2-2|NA
CASSRAGELFF
TGCGCCAGCAGCAGGGCCGGGGAGCTGTTTTTT
>TRBV12-3/TRBV12-4|few|TRBJ2-2|NA
CASSPGETGELFF
TGTGCCAGCAGTCCCGGTGAGACCGGGGAGCTGTTTTTT
>TRBV2|few|TRBJ1-4|TRBD1
CASRGQLNEKLFF
TGTGCCAGCAGGGGACAGTTAAATGAAAAACTGTTTTTT
>TRBV6-5|hyperexpanded|TRBJ2-7|NA
CASSYSKIPHEQYF
TGTGCCAGCAGTTACTCGAAGATACCTCACGAGCAGTACTTC
>TRBV4-1|NA|TRBJ2-7|TRBD2
CASSQEGQREWNEQYF
TGCGCCAGCAGCCAAGAGGGGCAGCGGGAGTGGAACGAGCAGTACTTC
>TRBV6-2/TRBV6-3|large|TRBJ2-2|NA
CASGQVPTGELFF
TGTGCCAGCGGGCAGGTACCAACCGGGGAGCTGTTTTTT
>TRBV6-5|medium-sized|TRBJ2-1|TRBD2
CASRPPGPSTASGVQFF
TGTGCCAGCAGACCACCGGGACCCAGCACGGCTAGCGGGGTTCAGTTCTTC
>TRBV6-1|NA|TRBJ2-2|NA
CASSAQPNTGELFF
TGTGCCAGCAGTGCCCAGCCTAACACCGGGGAGCTGTTTTTT
>TRBV7-3|NA|TRBJ2-7|NA
CASSQGAYPLPSSYEQYF
TGTGCCAGCAGCCAAGGGGCGTACCCCCTTCCTAGCTCCTACGAGCAGTACTTC
>TRBV24-1|few|TRBJ2-2|TRBD2
CATSDFAGGRFGELFF
TGTGCCACCAGTGATTTTGCTGGCGGGAGGTTCGGGGAGCTGTTTTTT
>TRBV2|few|TRBJ2-5|TRBD2
CASSEELAGVETQYF
TGTGCCAGCAGTGAAGAGCTAGCGGGGGTTGAGACCCAGTACTTC
>TRBV2|medium-sized|TRBJ2-5|TRBD2
CASSEPRGGETQYF
TGTGCCAGCAGTGAGCCCCGGGGAGGGGAGACCCAGTACTTC
>TRBV25-1|NA|TRBJ1-6|NA
CASSPRFTPRVGGSNSPLHF
TGTGCCAGCAGTCCCCGGTTTACCCCTAGGGTGGGGGGTAGTAATTCACCCCTCCACTTT
>TRBV12-3/TRBV12-4|few|TRBJ1-3|NA
CASSGGVGAGNTIYF
TGTGCCAGCAGTGGCGGGGTTGGAGCTGGAAACACCATATATTTT
>TRBV7-9|few|TRBJ1-6|NA
CASSFENSPLHF
TGTGCCAGCAGCTTCGAGAATTCACCCCTCCACTTT
>TRBV20-1|NA|TRBJ2-1|NA
CSARMASHGNNEQFF
TGCAGTGCGCGAATGGCGAGTCATGGGAACAATGAGCAGTTCTTC
>TRBV18|many|TRBJ1-3|TRBD1
CASSPSGQGGDTIYF
TGTGCCAGCTCACCATCAGGACAGGGAGGAGACACCATATATTTT
>TRBV12-3/TRBV12-4|medium-sized|TRBJ2-7|NA
CASSLGGPYEQYF
TGTGCCAGCAGTTTAGGGGGTCCCTACGAGCAGTACTTC
>TRBV30|NA|TRBJ2-2|NA
CAWNKGSHGELFF
TGTGCCTGGAACAAGGGATCCCACGGGGAGCTGTTTTTT
>TRBV30|medium-sized|TRBJ2-1|TRBD1
CAWSGNRGQGYNEQFF
TGTGCCTGGAGTGGGAATCGGGGACAGGGCTACAATGAGCAGTTCTTC
>TRBV2|NA|TRBJ2-7|TRBD2
CASSGQTSGAPFSYEQYF
TGTGCCAGCAGTGGACAGACTAGCGGGGCCCCGTTCTCCTACGAGCAGTACTTC
>TRBV28|few|TRBJ2-3|TRBD1
CASSSSGQGALMDTQYF
TGTGCCAGCAGTTCCTCGGGACAGGGGGCGTTGATGGATACGCAGTATTTT
>TRBV7-9|medium-sized|TRBJ2-2|TRBD2
CASRDSGGRELFF
TGTGCCAGCAGGGATAGCGGGGGCCGGGAGCTGTTTTTT